What follows describes a single TCR beta chain. Its antigen is still unknown. One junction end disagrees with the germline gene, perhaps due to a read error. Each CDR3 protein gets one entry after TCRdb re-called the reads with MiXCR. The sample consists of some 680,000 distinct CDR3 sequences, 35% of them appearing once. These data are taken from a study of T cell repertoires in cytomegalovirus infection. Study background: It can be stated that public TCR beta signatures indicated CMV infection as well as a matching HLA type. General observations from the study: Pooled public TCR beta family frequency picked out CMV carriers with the relevant HLA. What dominated the ex vivo response were HLA-C-restricted CMV-specific TCR beta clonotypes.

The sample was PBMCs. This sequence originates from a human donor in good health (CMV status not recorded). Some clones in this sample may be carry-over from other donors' samples.

In nucleotides, the CDR3 is TGCGCCAGCATTGAGGACAGGGTCTCCTACGAGCAGTACTTC. This encodes CASIEDRVSYEQYF. The V gene is TRBV10-2, the J gene TRBJ2-7; the match to TRBD1 covers 8 bases. This CDR3 has 14 residues. CDR1 and CDR2 from the germline V gene are WSHSY and SAAADI.